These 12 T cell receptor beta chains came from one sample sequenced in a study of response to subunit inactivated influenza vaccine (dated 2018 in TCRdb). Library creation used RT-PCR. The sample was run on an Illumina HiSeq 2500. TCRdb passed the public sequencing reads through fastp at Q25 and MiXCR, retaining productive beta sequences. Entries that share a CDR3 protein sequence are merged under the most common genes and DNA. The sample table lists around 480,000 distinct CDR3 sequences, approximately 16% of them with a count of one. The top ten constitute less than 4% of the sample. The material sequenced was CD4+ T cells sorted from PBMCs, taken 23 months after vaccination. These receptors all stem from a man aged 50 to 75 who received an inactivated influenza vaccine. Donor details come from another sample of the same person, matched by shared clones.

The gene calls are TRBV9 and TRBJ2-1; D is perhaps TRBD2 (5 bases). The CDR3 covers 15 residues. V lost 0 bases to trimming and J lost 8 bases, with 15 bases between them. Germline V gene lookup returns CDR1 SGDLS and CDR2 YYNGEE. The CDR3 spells CASSVDVRAGHEQFF. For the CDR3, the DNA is TGTGCCAGCAGCGTAGATGTGCGGGCTGGCCATGAGCAGTTCTTC.

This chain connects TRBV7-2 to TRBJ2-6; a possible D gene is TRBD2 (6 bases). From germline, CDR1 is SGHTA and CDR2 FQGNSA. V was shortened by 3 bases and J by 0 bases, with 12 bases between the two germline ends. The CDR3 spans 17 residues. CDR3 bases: TGTGCCAGCAGCTTCCCGTGGGGGGACTCTGGGGCCAACGTCCTGACTTTC. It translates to CASSFPWGDSGANVLTF.

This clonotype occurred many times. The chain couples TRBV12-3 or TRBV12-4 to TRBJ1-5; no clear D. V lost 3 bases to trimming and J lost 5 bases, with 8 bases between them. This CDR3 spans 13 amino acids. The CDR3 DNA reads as TGTGCCAGCAGTTTTAACCGGGATCAGCCCCAGCATTTT. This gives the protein CASSFNRDQPQHF.

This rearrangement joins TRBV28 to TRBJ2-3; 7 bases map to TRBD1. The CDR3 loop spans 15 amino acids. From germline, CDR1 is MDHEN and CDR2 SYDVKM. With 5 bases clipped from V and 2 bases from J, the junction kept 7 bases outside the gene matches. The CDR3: CASSKQQGITDTQYF. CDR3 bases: TGTGCCAGCAGTAAACAACAGGGGATCACAGATACGCAGTATTTT. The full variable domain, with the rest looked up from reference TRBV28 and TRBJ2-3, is DVKVTQSSRYLVKRTGEKVFLECVQDMDHENMFWYRQDPGLGLRLIYFSYDVKMKEKGDIPEGYSVSREKKERFSLILESASTNQTSMYLCASSKQQGITDTQYFGPGTRLTVL.

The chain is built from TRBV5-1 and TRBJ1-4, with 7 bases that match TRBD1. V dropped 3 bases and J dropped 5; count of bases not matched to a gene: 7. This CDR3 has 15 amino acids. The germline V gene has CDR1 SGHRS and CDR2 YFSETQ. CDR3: CASSSAGQVNEKLFF. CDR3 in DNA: TGCGCCAGCAGCTCCGCCGGACAGGTCAATGAAAAACTGTTTTTT.

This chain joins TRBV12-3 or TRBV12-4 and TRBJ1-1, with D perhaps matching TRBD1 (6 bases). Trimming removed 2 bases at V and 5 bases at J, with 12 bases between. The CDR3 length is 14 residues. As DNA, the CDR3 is TGTGCCAGCAGTTTATCGGGGGGCGGTACTGAAGCTTTCTTT. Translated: CASSLSGGGTEAFF.

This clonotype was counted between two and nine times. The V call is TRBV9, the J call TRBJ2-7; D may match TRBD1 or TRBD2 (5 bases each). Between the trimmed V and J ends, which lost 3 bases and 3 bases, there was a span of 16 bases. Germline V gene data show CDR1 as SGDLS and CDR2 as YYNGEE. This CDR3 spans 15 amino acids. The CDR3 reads CASSAGTRTYYEQYF. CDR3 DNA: TGTGCCAGCAGCGCCGGGACGAGGACCTACTACGAGCAGTACTTC.

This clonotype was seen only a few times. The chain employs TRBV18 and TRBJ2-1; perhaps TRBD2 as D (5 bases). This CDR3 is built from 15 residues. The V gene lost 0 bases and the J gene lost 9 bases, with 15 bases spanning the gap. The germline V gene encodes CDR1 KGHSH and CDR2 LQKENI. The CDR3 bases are TGTGCCAGCTCACCACCGGCTAGCTTTACGGGTGAGCAGTTCTTC. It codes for CASSPPASFTGEQFF.

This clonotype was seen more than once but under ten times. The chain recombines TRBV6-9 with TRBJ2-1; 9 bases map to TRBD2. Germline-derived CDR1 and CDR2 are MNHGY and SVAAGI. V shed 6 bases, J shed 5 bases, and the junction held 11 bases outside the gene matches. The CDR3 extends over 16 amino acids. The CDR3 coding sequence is TGTGCCAGCAGCCAGGGGTGTACTAGCGGGCACAATGAGCAGTTCTTC. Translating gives CASSQGCTSGHNEQFF.

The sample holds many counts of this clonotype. CDR3 coding DNA: TGTGCCATCAGTGAGTTGGGGGCAAAAGAGACCCAGTACTTC. Encoded protein: CAISELGAKETQYF. This chain connects TRBV10-3 to TRBJ2-5; possible D gene TRBD1, 6 bases. In germline, CDR1 is ENHRY, CDR2 SYGVKD. The CDR3 is made up of 14 amino acids. Trimming took 1 base from V and 3 from J, leaving 9 bases between them.

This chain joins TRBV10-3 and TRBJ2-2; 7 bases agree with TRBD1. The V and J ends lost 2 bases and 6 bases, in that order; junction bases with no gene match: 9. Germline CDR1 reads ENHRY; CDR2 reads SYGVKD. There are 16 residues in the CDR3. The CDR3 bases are TGTGCCATCAGTGAGGGGCCCAGAGGGGGCCCCGGGGAGCTGTTTTTT. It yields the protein CAISEGPRGGPGELFF.

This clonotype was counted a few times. Here the CDR3 reads CASSPLRGAWNEQFF. In nucleotides, the CDR3 is TGTGCCAGCAGCCCATTGAGAGGAGCGTGGAATGAGCAGTTCTTC. This rearrangement joins TRBV7-9 to TRBJ2-1; D unresolved. With 5 bases removed from V and 7 bases from J, the gap between germline ends came to 18 bases. Per the germline V gene, CDR1 is SEHNR and CDR2 is FQNEAQ (reference sequence). This CDR3 is built from 15 residues. The full variable domain, with the rest looked up from reference TRBV7-9 and TRBJ2-1, is DTGVSQNPRHKITKRGQNVTFRCDPISEHNRLYWYRQTLGQGPEFLTYFQNEAQLEKSRLLSDRFSAERPKGSFSTLEIQRTEQGDSAMYLCASSPLRGAWNEQFFGPGTRLTVL.